A selection of T cell receptor beta chains follows, all from one sample in a study of cytomegalovirus exposure and HLA in healthy donors. Here immunoSEQ multiplex PCR was the method, and the copy in TCRdb shows in-frame clones only, minus some. Counted here are around 50,000 clones, 72% occurring once; the ten biggest clones make up roughly 6%. Sequenced: PBMCs. Source of these receptors: a man younger than 40 in good health and CMV-seronegative. The CDR3 runs from the conserved cysteine through the conserved F or W. The D gene is left open where the match is weak.

>TRBJ2-5|-|TRBV19
CASSIRVGETQYF
>TRBJ2-5|-|TRBV4-1
CASSPRLDQETQYF
>TRBJ1-1|TRBD1|TRBV6-5
CASSLAGTGGFRAFF
>TRBJ1-1|-|TRBV29-1
CSVGVLSGNTEAFF
>TRBJ2-7|TRBD1|TRBV5-1
CASSLVGQNYEQYF
>TRBJ2-7|TRBD2|TRBV6-1
CASSVGLAGGGRESYEQYF
>TRBJ1-1|-|TRBV7-9
CASSVTGTVTEAFF
>TRBJ2-7|-|TRBV10-1
CASSDEAGLYEQYF
>TRBJ2-5|-|TRBV5-8
CASSLSGGQQETQYF
>TRBJ1-1|-|TRBV5-4
CASSLTGVNTEAFF
>TRBJ2-7|TRBD2|TRBV7-6
CASSLDLPGGPSEQYF
>TRBJ2-1|-|TRBV7-6
CASSLEVTAPSQYTYNEQFF
>TRBJ2-1|-|TRBV6-5
CASHSPATREQFF
>TRBJ2-5|TRBD1|TRBV5-1
CASSLETGGETQYF
>TRBJ1-2|-|TRBV11-2
CASSPVGVSIGYTF
>TRBJ1-2|TRBD1|TRBV28
CASAVGGSGYTF
>TRBJ1-4|-|TRBV6-5
CASSYSRGGGEKLFF
>TRBJ1-2|-|TRBV25-1
CASSEDSNYGYTF
>TRBJ2-1|TRBD2|TRBV12-5
CASGIAGGTRLNEQFF
>TRBJ2-3|TRBD1|TRBV19
CASRTGTDTQYF
>TRBJ2-7|TRBD2|TRBV19
CASSTWDERGYEQYF
>TRBJ2-3|TRBD1|TRBV5-4
CASRGTGGTDTQYF
>TRBJ1-2|-|TRBV30
CAWSFFGVSEYYGYTF
>TRBJ2-3|-|TRBV18
CASSPTITDTQYF
>TRBJ2-4|TRBD2|TRBV5-4
CASSPGVAGPQNIQYF
>TRBJ2-1|-|TRBV14
CASSQAWWAGGEQFF
>TRBJ1-1|TRBD1|TRBV7-9
CASSSPGAAGGLNTEAFF
>TRBJ1-2|TRBD1|TRBV25-1
CASSELQGSYGYTF
>TRBJ1-5|TRBD1|TRBV6-5
CASSSFGTGDQPQHF
>TRBJ2-3|TRBD2|TRBV7-2
CASSFQPGLARTDTQYF
>TRBJ2-5|TRBD1|TRBV7-9
CASSIKTGYRETQYF
>TRBJ1-1|-|TRBV6-5
CASSYSEWGATEAFF
>TRBJ2-3|TRBD2|TRBV5-1
CASSLGLLAGTVSTDTQYF
>TRBJ2-7|TRBD1|TRBV2
CASNRGGYEQYF
>TRBJ2-1|TRBD2|TRBV4-1
CASSRLAGGLNEQFF
>TRBJ2-7|TRBD1|TRBV2
CAILLVGGTYEQYF
>TRBJ2-7|-|TRBV11-2
CASSLGSGNYEQYF
>TRBJ1-2|-|TRBV5-6
CASSSRTGSYGYTF
>TRBJ2-3|-|TRBV7-2
CASSLGRVDTDTQYF
>TRBJ2-7|-|TRBV5-1
CASSLESSSYEQYF
>TRBJ2-2|TRBD1|TRBV6-1
CASRGQGATGELFF
>TRBJ2-3|-|TRBV6-1
CASSDGGLDTQYF